One sample yielded the 27 T cell receptor beta chains listed below, sequenced in a study of T cell repertoires in cytomegalovirus infection. TCRdb re-analysed the reads in MiXCR, keeping a single row per CDR3 protein. The profile shows tens of thousands of distinct CDR3 sequences, around 25% of them singletons. No antigen is known for these receptors. The input for sequencing was CD8+ T cells from cultured PBMCs, taken from culture after CMV antigen stimulation. The source is a human donor in good health (CMV status not recorded). Some clones in this sample may be carry-over from other donors' samples.

The J gene is TRBJ1-1, the V gene TRBV20-1; TRBD1 is a possible D gene (6 bases). CDR1 and CDR2 from the germline V gene are DFQATT and SNEGSKA (reference sequence). The CDR3 contains 13 residues. Trimming took off 1 base at V and 9 bases at J, with 15 bases between the two ends. CDR3 loop: CSARAGRGGQAFF. The CDR3 nucleotides read TGCAGTGCTAGAGCTGGCAGGGGAGGACAAGCTTTCTTT.

Comments on this clonotype: This sequence may be a read error, since a much larger clone differs from it by one base. It is likely a read error, because the conserved phenylalanine at the end of the CDR3 is missing. V gene TRBV7-2 combines with J gene TRBJ2-5; unclear D gene. This CDR3 has 12 residues. V lost 1 base and J lost 3, with 3 bases in between. Germline lookup yields CDR1 SGHTA and CDR2 FQGNSA. The CDR3 region is CASSLVEETQYY. For the CDR3, the DNA is TGTGCCAGCAGCTTAGTTGAAGAGACCCAGTACTAC.

The chain joins TRBV4-1 to TRBJ2-3; 10 nucleotides align to TRBD2. The junction had 7 bases not matched to a gene; V was cut back by 3 bases and J by 4 bases. CDR1 and CDR2 from the germline V gene are MGHRA and YSYEKL. This CDR3 contains 16 residues. Here the CDR3 reads CASSQWLAGVADTQYF. The CDR3 DNA is TGCGCCAGCAGCCAGTGGCTAGCGGGAGTTGCAGATACGCAGTATTTT.

The chain recombines TRBV2 with TRBJ1-5, with D possibly matching TRBD1 (5 bases). The CDR3 is 15 amino acids. The germline CDR1 and CDR2 sequences are SNHLY and FYNNEI. The ends were cut back, 7 bases at V and 6 bases at J, with 19 bases in the middle. CDR3 DNA: TGTGCCAGCAACGCCGGGACGGGGGGTTTTCAGCCCCAGCATTTT. This sequence encodes CASNAGTGGFQPQHF. Full variable domain (missing parts from reference TRBV2 and TRBJ1-5): EPEVTQTPSHQVTQMGQEVILRCVPISNHLYFYWYRQILGQKVEFLVSFYNNEISEKSEIFDDQFSVERPDGSNFTLKIRSTKLEDSAMYFCASNAGTGGFQPQHFGDGTRLSIL.

This chain uses TRBV19 with TRBJ2-5, with D uncertain. Trimming pared 3 bases from V and 14 bases from J, leaving 19 bases between. The CDR3 length is 13 residues. CDR1 LNHDA and CDR2 SQIVND come from the germline V gene (reference sequence). CDR3: CASSIDSKGSLYF. In DNA, the CDR3 is TGTGCCAGTAGTATTGACTCGAAGGGCTCCTTATACTTC.

This clonotype has at least ten counts. The chain is built from TRBV7-2 and TRBJ2-7, with a possible D match to TRBD2 (5 bases). V lost 5 bases and J lost 8, with 13 bases in between. The CDR3 is 12 amino acids. Germline V gene data show CDR1 as SGHTA and CDR2 as FQGNSA. The CDR3 loop is CASSPGLFQQYF. The CDR3 DNA reads TGTGCCAGCAGCCCTGGACTGTTCCAGCAGTACTTC.

The chain is built from TRBV4-1 and TRBJ1-1, with a tentative D call TRBD1 (5 bases). The CDR3 runs to 15 residues. The V and J ends lost 0 bases and 1 base respectively, with 9 bases between them. CDR1 and CDR2 (germline): MGHRA, YSYEKL. The CDR3 spells CASSQEVGQNTEAFF. For the CDR3, the DNA is TGCGCCAGCAGCCAAGAAGTCGGACAGAACACTGAAGCTTTCTTT.

This clonotype was observed at least ten times. V is TRBV19 and J is TRBJ2-7; possibly TRBD1 or TRBD2 for D (5 bases each). The germline V and J ends were trimmed by 3 bases and 1 base, with 10 bases remaining between them. This CDR3 has 14 amino acids. The germline V gene encodes CDR1 LNHDA and CDR2 SQIVND (reference sequence). The CDR3 sequence: CASSIQGPSYEQYF. CDR3 sequence (DNA): TGTGCCAGTAGTATTCAGGGACCTTCCTACGAGCAGTACTTC. The whole variable domain, filled in from reference TRBV19 and TRBJ2-7, reads DGGITQSPKYLFRKEGQNVTLSCEQNLNHDAMYWYRQDPGQGLRLIYYSQIVNDFQKGDIAEGYSVSREKKESFPLTVTSAQKNPTAFYLCASSIQGPSYEQYFGPGTRLTVT.

This clonotype was observed many times. The chain combines TRBV7-9 with TRBJ1-1; unclear D gene. CDR1 is SEHNR and CDR2 is FQNEAQ in the germline V gene (reference sequence). V shed 4 bases and J shed 4 bases, with 13 bases lying between them. The CDR3 length is 14 residues. The CDR3 here is CASSSGNIGTEAFF. Here the CDR3 DNA reads TGTGCCAGCAGCTCTGGTAATATAGGCACTGAAGCTTTCTTT.

This clonotype is classed as medium-sized. The rearrangement links TRBV4-3 to TRBJ2-3; D is unresolved. Germline CDR1 reads LGHNA; CDR2 reads YSLEER. The V end lost 3 bases, the J end lost 5 bases, and 6 bases lay between the germline ends. This CDR3 region has 12 residues. The DNA of the CDR3 is TGCGCCAGCAGCCACCACAGAGATACGCAGTATTTT. Encoded protein: CASSHHRDTQYF.

This clonotype was counted many times. V usage is TRBV7-8 and J usage is TRBJ2-7; 7 bases map to TRBD2. J lost 0 bases, V lost 7 bases, and 12 bases had no gene match. Germline V gives CDR1 SGHVS, CDR2 FQNEAQ. The CDR3 covers 16 residues. The CDR3 bases are TGTGCCAGCACCCTAAGCGGCGGGACTACCTCCTACGAGCAGTACTTC. Its protein product is CASTLSGGTTSYEQYF.

The table lists this clonotype with many counts. CDR3 sequence (DNA): TGTGCCAGCAGCATCGGGACAGGGGGCGACTATGGCTACACCTTC. Residues: CASSIGTGGDYGYTF. The chain is built from TRBV7-9 and TRBJ1-2, with TRBD1 identical over 12 bases. The CDR3 is made up of 15 amino acids. Germline V lookup: CDR1 SEHNR, CDR2 FQNEAQ (reference sequence). J gave up 3 bases and V 5 bases, and 4 bases lay outside the gene matches.

The chain employs TRBV20-1 and TRBJ2-7, with D perhaps being TRBD1 or TRBD2 (6 bases each). The CDR3 extends over 17 amino acids. Germline V gives CDR1 DFQATT, CDR2 SNEGSKA (reference sequence). Trimming shortened V by 0 bases and J by 5 bases, and 23 bases separated the two germline ends. CDR3 DNA: TGCAGTGCTAGAGACCTCGTGGGAGGCGGGGACACAAACGAGCAGTACTTC. Translating it yields CSARDLVGGGDTNEQYF.

This clonotype was observed many times. This chain joins TRBV6-1 and TRBJ2-5; 7 positions match TRBD2. Per germline, CDR1 MNHNS and CDR2 SASEGT. J was trimmed by 3 bases and V by 4 bases; bases with no gene match: 2. This CDR3 comprises 13 residues. CDR3 sequence (DNA): TGTGCCAGCAGTGCCGGGAGGAAAGAGACCCAGTACTTC. Its protein product is CASSAGRKETQYF.

This clonotype was seen a few times. The chain couples TRBV6-1 to TRBJ2-5; D not resolved. This CDR3 comprises 11 residues. V gave up 4 bases and J gave up 1 base, with 1 base separating them. Germline values: CDR1 MNHNS, CDR2 SASEGT. The chain's CDR3 is CASSGQETQYF. CDR3 DNA: TGTGCCAGCAGTGGCCAAGAGACCCAGTACTTC.

The genes are TRBV5-6 and TRBJ1-5; D not certain. Trimming pared 3 bases from V and 7 bases from J, leaving 20 bases between. Germline loops: CDR1 SGHDT, CDR2 YYEEEE. The CDR3 sequence is 16 residues long. CDR3 residues: CASSSQTLSERQPQHF. Written as DNA, the CDR3 is TGTGCCAGCAGCTCCCAGACGCTATCGGAACGGCAGCCCCAGCATTTT.

The chain has TRBV27 and TRBJ2-7; 7 nucleotides agree with TRBD2. V was clipped by 3 bases and J by 7 bases; unmatched bases: 3. This CDR3 has 12 amino acids. CDR1 and CDR2 (germline): MNHEY, SMNVEV (reference sequence). The CDR3 spells CASSFGGLEQYF. DNA of the CDR3: TGTGCCAGCAGTTTCGGGGGGTTGGAGCAGTACTTC.

The chain couples TRBV27 to TRBJ2-7, with D possibly being TRBD2 (6 bases). This CDR3 has 14 residues. In germline, CDR1 is MNHEY, CDR2 SMNVEV (reference sequence). Trimming took 5 bases from V and 3 from J, leaving 14 bases between them. In nucleotides, the CDR3 is TGTGCCAGCAGTCCAACCTCGGGAGACTACGAGCAGTACTTC. It codes for CASSPTSGDYEQYF.

The chain links TRBV9 to TRBJ1-1, with unresolved D. Germline V gives CDR1 SGDLS, CDR2 YYNGEE. V lost 3 bases to trimming and J lost 1 base, with 4 bases between them. This CDR3 contains 12 residues. This CDR3 is CASSDWNTEAFF. CDR3 DNA: TGTGCCAGCAGCGATTGGAACACTGAAGCTTTCTTT.

This clonotype was seen repeatedly, ten times or more. The chain has TRBV11-2 and TRBJ2-3; TRBD2 matches 7 bases. The CDR3 runs to 15 residues. V shed 0 bases and J 1 base; nucleotides not matched to a gene: 1. The V gene's germline CDR1 is SGHAT and CDR2 FQNNGV. The CDR3: CASSLDGGGTDTQYF. The CDR3 DNA reads as TGTGCCAGCAGCTTAGATGGGGGGGGCACAGATACGCAGTATTTT.

The chain employs TRBV30 and TRBJ1-1; unclear D gene. The CDR3 is 13 residues long. Trimming pared 2 bases from V and 1 base from J, leaving 8 bases between. CDR1 is GTSNPN and CDR2 is SVGIG in the germline V gene (reference sequence). The CDR3, as DNA: TGTGCCTGGAGTTTAGGGCCGAACACTGAAGCTTTCTTT. Protein product: CAWSLGPNTEAFF.

There are many counts of this clonotype. Germline is not matched at one junction end, which may reflect a read error. This chain uses TRBV7-2 with TRBJ2-3, with 10 bases lining up with TRBD2. CDR3 length: 15 residues. The germline CDR1 and CDR2 sequences are SGHTA and FQGNSA. The CDR3 bases are TGTGCCAGCAGCGTAGCGGGGGGAAGCACAGATACGCAGTATTTT. Translating it yields CASSVAGGSTDTQYF.

This rearrangement joins TRBV11-2 to TRBJ2-1; D not certain. This CDR3 contains 12 residues. The germline V gene encodes CDR1 SGHAT and CDR2 FQNNGV. The ends were cut back, 5 bases at V and 7 bases at J, with 9 bases in the middle. Here the CDR3 reads CASSPIGNEQFF. The CDR3 DNA reads TGTGCCAGCAGCCCTATAGGTAATGAGCAGTTCTTC. The variable domain in full, with the rest retrieved from reference TRBV11-2 and TRBJ2-1, is EAGVAQSPRYKIIEKRQSVAFWCNPISGHATLYWYQQILGQGPKLLIQFQNNGVVDDSQLPKDRFSAERLKGVDSTLKIQPAKLEDSAVYLCASSPIGNEQFFGPGTRLTVL.

This clonotype was detected ten times or more. The rearrangement links TRBV7-3 to TRBJ1-1; perhaps TRBD1 as D (5 bases). The CDR3 totals 13 residues. Deletions cut 2 bases from V and 5 bases from J, with 9 bases between. Germline CDR1 SGHTA, CDR2 FQGTGA. Here the CDR3 DNA reads TGTGCCAGCAGCTTACTCGGGGGAACTGAAGCTTTCTTT. Its translation is CASSLLGGTEAFF.

This clonotype was seen a few times. The rearrangement joins TRBV2 to TRBJ2-1; the match to TRBD1 covers 12 bases. There are 15 residues in the CDR3. The germline CDR1 and CDR2 sequences are SNHLY and FYNNEI. V was pared by 7 bases and J by 8 bases, with 9 bases of the junction left unmatched. The CDR3 reads CASTEGTGGWYEQFF. CDR3 DNA: TGTGCCAGCACCGAGGGGACAGGGGGCTGGTATGAGCAGTTCTTC.

In this sample, this clonotype turned up a few times. The gene calls are TRBV7-9 and TRBJ1-5; TRBD1 matches at 7 bases. This CDR3 is 14 amino acids long. The V gene end was trimmed by 4 bases and the J gene end by 5 bases; junction bases not matched to a gene: 5. Germline V CDR1 and CDR2: SEHNR, FQNEAQ (reference sequence). CDR3 region: CASSSTGDHQPQHF. In DNA form, the CDR3 reads TGTGCCAGCAGCTCCACAGGGGACCATCAGCCCCAGCATTTT.

This clonotype has a count of ten or more. This chain joins TRBV15 and TRBJ1-5; no clear D gene. V was trimmed by 0 bases and J by 6 bases, leaving 15 bases between them. There are 16 residues in the CDR3. The germline V gene has CDR1 LNHNV and CDR2 YYDKDF (reference sequence). The chain's CDR3 is CATSRDLSQVSQPQHF. CDR3 sequence (DNA): TGTGCCACCAGCAGAGATCTATCGCAGGTCTCTCAGCCCCAGCATTTT.